This T cell receptor (beta chain) was captured in a study of a mutant IDH1 vaccine in newly diagnosed glioma. Documented time point: baseline, week 1 (first vaccination visit). The treatment was: pre-vaccination baseline after standard-of-care therapy. Germline V gives CDR1 LNHDA, CDR2 SQIVND (reference sequence). The trim removed 3 bases at V and 5 bases at J, leaving 7 bases unmatched. This CDR3 is built from 15 residues. Sequenced by immunoSEQ multiplex PCR; TCRdb stores in-frame clones only, minus some. The sample shows roughly 41,000 clones, roughly 78% of them seen only once. The material sequenced was PBMCs, taken from a glioma patient treated with radiotherapy, temozolomide or both. The V gene is TRBV19, the J gene TRBJ1-5; TRBD1 aligns across 7 bases. The receptor was isolated from a man between 35 and 55 years old with glioma. Some clones in this sample may be carry-over from other donors' samples. Here the CDR3 DNA reads TGTGCCAGTAGTATCGGGCAGGGGGAGGATCAGCCCCAGCATTTT. Translation: CASSIGQGEDQPQHF. Looking up the rest from reference TRBV19 and TRBJ1-5 gives the full variable domain: DGGITQSPKYLFRKEGQNVTLSCEQNLNHDAMYWYRQDPGQGLRLIYYSQIVNDFQKGDIAEGYSVSREKKESFPLTVTSAQKNPTAFYLCASSIGQGEDQPQHFGDGTRLSIL.